The subject of this entry is one TCR beta chain. Its antigen is not identified. This entry is derived from a study of CD8 T cell repertoires and HIV-1 epitope variants. The study's findings and limits: Four to six clonotypes recognized Nef KF9, one HW9, none TAALDMSHF.

Germline values: CDR1 SGHRS, CDR2 YFSETQ. The CDR3 consists of 11 residues. V was cut by 3 bases and J by 7 bases, with 8 bases left in between. Here immunoSEQ multiplex PCR was the method, and the copy in TCRdb shows in-frame clones only, minus some. The sample includes approximately 6,600 clones, about 66% seen only once; the top ten take approximately 40%. The chain couples TRBV5-1 to TRBJ2-7; D could derive from TRBD1 or TRBD2 (5 bases each). Material for sequencing was cultured CD8+ T cells derived from PBMCs. This clonotype originated in a male donor with HIV. The CDR3 reads CASSSEGEQYF. The CDR3 coding sequence is TGCGCCAGCAGCTCTGAGGGGGAGCAGTACTTC.